This paragraph reports one TCR beta chain. The antigen is not known. This sample was taken from a study of monozygotic twins with cystic fibrosis. V shed 4 bases and J shed 5 bases, with 15 bases lying between them. Germline lookup yields CDR1 SGHRS and CDR2 YFSETQ. The CDR3 covers 14 residues. Study observations and caveats: Unrelated CF individuals shared fewer identical clonotypes than monozygotic CF twins.

Data came from immunoSEQ multiplex PCR; TCRdb stores just in-frame clones and leaves some out. Of approximately 7,200 clones listed, 94% are singletons. The source material was blood. This receptor was identified in a boy under 10 years old with cystic fibrosis. This chain links TRBV5-1 with TRBJ2-5; no firm D call. CDR3 loop: CASSTQASMETQYF. Written as DNA, the CDR3 is TGCGCCAGCAGCACCCAGGCCTCAATGGAGACCCAGTACTTC. The variable domain in full, with the rest retrieved from reference TRBV5-1 and TRBJ2-5, is KAGVTQTPRYLIKTRGQQVTLSCSPISGHRSVSWYQQTPGQGLQFLFEYFSETQRNKGNFPGRFSGRQFSNSRSEMNVSTLELGDSALYLCASSTQASMETQYFGPGTRLLVL.